The 26 T cell receptor beta chains given below trace back to one sample, sequenced in a study of lymphopenia after photon versus proton radiotherapy. Method: immunoSEQ multiplex PCR; TCRdb's copy keeps in-frame clones and lacks some. This table holds about 40,000 clones, around 83% found once. Sequenced here: peripheral blood, sampled from a patient treated with proton-based radiotherapy. Receptors originate from a woman in her sixties or seventies with pancreatic cancer. Some clones in this sample may be carry-over from other donors' samples.

This clone was picked up one time. The V gene is TRBV2, the J gene TRBJ1-2, with D unclear. Germline CDR1 reads SNHLY; CDR2 reads FYNNEI. V lost 3 bases to trimming and J lost 1 base, with 6 bases between them. The CDR3 is made up of 13 amino acids. The CDR3: CASSDSVNYGYTF. CDR3 nucleotides: TGTGCCAGCAGTGATTCCGTTAACTATGGCTACACCTTC.

V is TRBV5-1 and J is TRBJ2-1, with a tentative D call TRBD1 (6 bases). Germline V gene lookup returns CDR1 SGHRS and CDR2 YFSETQ. The CDR3 sequence is 12 residues long. V lost 4 bases, J lost 10 bases, and 12 bases lay in between. DNA of the CDR3: TGCGCCAGCAGCCCGGACAGCGCCGAGCAGTTCTTC. Amino acids: CASSPDSAEQFF.

The chain combines TRBV29-1 with TRBJ1-1, with 12 positions matching TRBD1. The CDR3 runs 17 residues. V dropped 3 bases and J dropped 2; count of bases not matched to a gene: 10. In germline, CDR1 is SQVTM, CDR2 ANQGSEA. CDR3 DNA: TGCAGCGTTGAGGAAGGGACAGGGGGCTCGGGCAACACTGAAGCTTTCTTT. Amino acids: CSVEEGTGGSGNTEAFF.

The genes are TRBV27 and TRBJ2-7, with 10 bases lining up with TRBD1. V gave up 7 bases and J gave up 6 bases; unmatched junction bases: 3. This CDR3 comprises 12 residues. CDR1 and CDR2 (germline): MNHEY, SMNVEV (reference sequence). CDR3 sequence: CASTTGGLEQYF. The CDR3 coding sequence is TGTGCCAGCACGACAGGGGGCCTCGAGCAGTACTTC.

This rearrangement joins TRBV28 to TRBJ2-1; 12 nucleotides line up with TRBD2. The CDR3 has 17 amino acids. V trimming: 4 bases; J trimming: 4 bases; junction bases outside the gene matches: 8. Germline CDR1 MDHEN, CDR2 SYDVKM. CDR3 in DNA: TGTGCCAGCAGTTCCACGGAGACTAGCGGGGGATACAATGAGCAGTTCTTC. This sequence encodes CASSSTETSGGYNEQFF.

The rearrangement uses TRBV6-6 and TRBJ1-5; D not certain. CDR1 and CDR2 from the germline V gene are MNHNY and SVGAGI (reference sequence). V lost 2 bases and J 0 bases, leaving 8 bases between the germline ends. The CDR3 has 15 residues. The CDR3 nucleotides read TGTGCCAGCAGTTACGGAAAGGGTAGCAATCAGCCCCAGCATTTT. Translating gives CASSYGKGSNQPQHF.

The V and J genes are TRBV28 and TRBJ1-3; D uncertain. CDR1 and CDR2 (germline): MDHEN, SYDVKM. V gave up 4 bases and J gave up 0 bases, with 13 bases separating them. This CDR3 is built from 16 residues. CDR3 region: CASSSPRASSGNTIYF. The CDR3 nucleotides are TGTGCCAGCAGTTCCCCGAGGGCTAGCTCTGGAAACACCATATATTTT.

This clone was observed a single time. The V call is TRBV10-3, the J call TRBJ2-5, with a weak D call TRBD2 (5 bases). Germline CDR1 and CDR2: ENHRY and SYGVKD. V was shortened by 9 bases and J by 4 bases, with 15 bases between the two germline ends. This CDR3 contains 13 residues. CDR3 sequence reads: CAMADVARETQYF. DNA of the CDR3: TGTGCCATGGCGGACGTAGCGCGAGAGACCCAGTACTTC.

The chain has TRBV4-1 and TRBJ1-1; 7 bases align to TRBD1. The V and J ends lost 2 bases and 1 base, in that order; junction bases with no gene match: 4. The CDR3 is made up of 15 amino acids. Per germline, CDR1 MGHRA and CDR2 YSYEKL. Here the CDR3 reads CASSQPGQKNTEAFF. CDR3 DNA sequence: TGCGCCAGCAGCCAACCGGGACAGAAGAACACTGAAGCTTTCTTT.

This chain uses TRBV6-6 with TRBJ2-7; 8 nucleotides agree with TRBD1. Germline lookup yields CDR1 MNHNY and CDR2 SVGAGI (reference sequence). The V segment lost 7 bases and the J segment 6 bases; nucleotides outside the gene matches: 5. The CDR3 extends over 12 amino acids. CDR3: CASTNTGGEQYF. The CDR3 coding sequence is TGTGCCAGCACCAACACAGGGGGCGAGCAGTACTTC.

V is TRBV6-1 and J is TRBJ2-3, with 7 positions matching TRBD1. The V and J ends lost 2 bases and 10 bases, in that order; junction bases with no gene match: 6. The CDR3 is 13 residues long. Germline V gene lookup returns CDR1 MNHNS and CDR2 SASEGT. The CDR3, as DNA: TGTGCCAGCAGTGAAAGGGTACAGGGGTCGCAGTATTTT. Translating gives CASSERVQGSQYF.

This chain uses TRBV6-4 with TRBJ1-6, with 11 bases lining up with TRBD1. The CDR3 is 18 residues long. CDR1 and CDR2 from the germline V gene are MRHNA and SNTAGT. With V trimmed by 5 bases and J by 1 base, 7 bases remained unmatched. Written as DNA, the CDR3 is TGTGCCAGCAGTCTGTCCGGGACAGGGGGGTCCTATAATTCACCCCTCCACTTT. It codes for CASSLSGTGGSYNSPLHF.

In its sample, this clone was seen once. The chain couples TRBV27 to TRBJ2-2; TRBD2 matches 11 bases. Per germline, CDR1 MNHEY and CDR2 SMNVEV (reference sequence). After removal of 5 bases from V and 8 bases from J, the junction contained 7 bases not matched to a gene. The CDR3 runs 15 residues. The CDR3: CASSPLAGGRGELFF. Written as DNA, the CDR3 is TGTGCCAGCAGTCCCCTAGCGGGAGGTCGTGGGGAGCTGTTTTTT.

This chain connects TRBV5-6 to TRBJ2-7; 14 nucleotides align to TRBD2. CDR1 and CDR2 from the germline V gene are SGHDT and YYEEEE. The CDR3 consists of 17 residues. V lost 3 bases and J lost 4; bases outside the gene matches: 9. The CDR3 DNA reads as TGTGCCAGCAGCTCGGGACTAGCGGGAGAAATGGCTTACGAGCAGTACTTC. Translated: CASSSGLAGEMAYEQYF. Filled out from reference TRBV5-6 and TRBJ2-7, the complete variable domain reads DAGVTQSPTHLIKTRGQQVTLRCSPKSGHDTVSWYQQALGQGPQFIFQYYEEEERQRGNFPDRFSGHQFPNYSSELNVNALLLGDSALYLCASSSGLAGEMAYEQYFGPGTRLTVT.

This clone was observed a single time. V usage is TRBV27 and J usage is TRBJ2-7, with D possibly TRBD1 on 6 matching bases. With 3 bases removed from V and 3 bases from J, the gap between germline ends came to 18 bases. The CDR3 is 16 amino acids. From germline, CDR1 is MNHEY and CDR2 SMNVEV (reference sequence). Here the CDR3 reads CASSFDSRGTHYEQYF. The CDR3 coding sequence is TGTGCCAGCAGTTTTGATTCGAGAGGGACACACTACGAGCAGTACTTC.

This rearrangement joins TRBV27 to TRBJ2-1; tentatively, D is TRBD2 (5 bases). The CDR3 loop spans 15 amino acids. Trimming cost V 8 bases and J 0 bases, with 14 bases left between them. Germline V gene sequence: CDR1 MNHEY, CDR2 SMNVEV (reference sequence). The DNA of the CDR3 is TGTGCCAGCGTAGCGATTCGGTTCTCCTACAATGAGCAGTTCTTC. It codes for CASVAIRFSYNEQFF.

CDR3 loop: CASKRGNQPQHF. CDR3 sequence (DNA): TGCGCCAGCAAGAGGGGGAATCAGCCCCAGCATTTT. V and J are TRBV5-1 and TRBJ1-5; D may be TRBD1 (6 bases). CDR3 size: 12 residues. Germline lookup yields CDR1 SGHRS and CDR2 YFSETQ. The V gene lost 6 bases and the J gene lost 4 bases, with 8 bases spanning the gap.

The rearrangement links TRBV7-9 to TRBJ2-1; 7 bases fit TRBD1. CDR1 and CDR2 from the germline V gene are SEHNR and FQNEAQ (reference sequence). J was trimmed by 6 bases and V by 1 base; bases with no gene match: 12. There are 17 residues in the CDR3. The CDR3 spells CASSLGAGTAASNEQFF. CDR3 DNA sequence: TGTGCCAGCAGCTTAGGAGCCGGGACAGCCGCTTCCAATGAGCAGTTCTTC. Together with reference TRBV7-9 and TRBJ2-1, the CDR3 gives the full variable domain: DTGVSQNPRHKITKRGQNVTFRCDPISEHNRLYWYRQTLGQGPEFLTYFQNEAQLEKSRLLSDRFSAERPKGSFSTLEIQRTEQGDSAMYLCASSLGAGTAASNEQFFGPGTRLTVL.

The genes are TRBV5-1 and TRBJ2-7; the D gene is possibly TRBD1 (5 bases). V dropped 0 bases and J dropped 2 bases, with 12 bases sitting between them. The V gene's germline CDR1 is SGHRS and CDR2 YFSETQ. CDR3 length equals 15 residues. CDR3: CASSLAGGAAYEQYF. In DNA form, the CDR3 reads TGCGCCAGCAGCTTGGCCGGTGGGGCCGCCTACGAGCAGTACTTC.

The chain employs TRBV29-1 and TRBJ2-1; a weak D match, TRBD2 (5 bases). Germline CDR1 is SQVTM and CDR2 is ANQGSEA. V lost 3 bases and J lost 4, with 19 bases in between. The CDR3 length is 16 residues. CDR3 DNA sequence: TGCAGCGTTGAGAGAGGCGGGTTAGGAGAGTACAATGAGCAGTTCTTC. Residues: CSVERGGLGEYNEQFF.

The chain is built from TRBV30 and TRBJ1-3; no definite D call. The CDR3 length is 14 residues. Trimming took 0 bases from V and 0 from J, leaving 6 bases between them. Per germline, CDR1 GTSNPN and CDR2 SVGIG (reference sequence). CDR3 region: CAWSVGSSGNTIYF. CDR3 DNA: TGTGCCTGGAGTGTCGGCAGCTCTGGAAACACCATATATTTT.

The rearrangement joins TRBV28 to TRBJ1-4, with D uncertain. V was shortened by 7 bases and J by 4 bases, with 16 bases between the two germline ends. There are 15 residues in the CDR3. In germline, CDR1 is MDHEN, CDR2 SYDVKM. The CDR3 protein is CASTPPTSDNEKLFF. The CDR3 coding sequence is TGTGCCAGCACCCCTCCGACTTCGGATAATGAAAAACTGTTTTTT. Full variable domain (remainder filled in from reference TRBV28 and TRBJ1-4): DVKVTQSSRYLVKRTGEKVFLECVQDMDHENMFWYRQDPGLGLRLIYFSYDVKMKEKGDIPEGYSVSREKKERFSLILESASTNQTSMYLCASTPPTSDNEKLFFGSGTQLSVL.

The chain uses TRBV4-1 and TRBJ1-2, with D uncertain. Trimming removed 0 bases from V and 8 bases from J, with 13 bases in between. CDR3 length: 14 amino acids. The germline gives CDR1 MGHRA, CDR2 YSYEKL. The CDR3 DNA sequence: TGCGCCAGCAGCCAAGATCGAAGAGGGTGGGGCTACACCTTC. The encoded protein is CASSQDRRGWGYTF.

The chain carries TRBV5-4 and TRBJ2-1, with TRBD2 identical over 14 bases. This CDR3 has 16 amino acids. CDR1 and CDR2 from the germline V gene are SGHNT and YYREEE (reference sequence). J gave up 4 bases and V 5 bases, and 5 bases lay outside the gene matches. The CDR3 DNA is TGTGCCAGCAGTCGGGGGACTAGCGGGAGTTACAATGAGCAGTTCTTC. This translates into CASSRGTSGSYNEQFF.

A single count supports this clone. The chain couples TRBV7-8 to TRBJ2-7, with D unresolved. V was cut by 5 bases and J by 2 bases, with 7 bases left in between. CDR1 is SGHVS, CDR2 FQNEAQ, per germline. This CDR3 region has 12 residues. The CDR3 is CASSPDTYEQYF. CDR3 nucleotides: TGTGCCAGCAGCCCCGACACCTACGAGCAGTACTTC.

The rearrangement links TRBV27 to TRBJ2-1, with TRBD2 matching 7 bases. The CDR3 has 15 residues. V was pared by 7 bases and J by 5 bases, with 11 bases of the junction left unmatched. Germline CDR1 MNHEY, CDR2 SMNVEV (reference sequence). DNA of the CDR3: TGTGCCAGCACCCCGGTGGGCGCGGGGGACAATGAGCAGTTCTTC. Its translation is CASTPVGAGDNEQFF.